This entry lists 7 T cell receptor beta chains sequenced from one sample in a study of control samples from healthy donors and cancer patients. Method: immunoSEQ multiplex PCR; TCRdb's copy keeps in-frame clones and lacks some. The data show under 150,000 clones, approximately 90% seen once. Sequences were obtained from blood. Receptors were obtained from a woman in her twenties or thirties in good health.

This clone was observed a handful of times. V usage is TRBV7-9 and J usage is TRBJ2-1, with 9 bases matching TRBD2. Unmatched junction bases numbered 9, after V lost 1 base and J lost 5 bases. CDR1 is SEHNR and CDR2 is FQNEAQ in the germline V gene (reference sequence). The CDR3 is made up of 17 amino acids. This chain's CDR3 is CASSLELAGAWNNEQFF. CDR3 coding DNA: TGTGCCAGCAGCTTAGAGTTAGCGGGGGCGTGGAACAATGAGCAGTTCTTC.

The chain carries TRBV11-2 and TRBJ2-1; no clear D. Per the germline V gene, CDR1 is SGHAT and CDR2 is FQNNGV. Trimming took off 3 bases at V and 8 bases at J, with 5 bases between the two ends. The CDR3 runs 11 residues. CDR3 region: CASSFSYEQFF. CDR3 DNA: TGTGCCAGCAGCTTCTCCTATGAGCAGTTCTTC.

This sequence joins TRBV5-8 and TRBJ2-7; TRBD2 is a possible D gene (5 bases). The V end was cut by 4 bases, the J end by 0 bases, with 20 bases between. CDR1 is SGHTS and CDR2 is YDEGEE in the germline V gene. The CDR3 has 17 amino acids. The CDR3: CASSPGVLRRSSYEQYF. Here the CDR3 DNA reads TGTGCCAGCAGCCCCGGGGTTTTAAGAAGGAGCTCCTACGAGCAGTACTTC.

The chain combines TRBV11-2 with TRBJ1-4; D is unresolved. The germline V and J ends were trimmed by 2 bases and 7 bases, with 8 bases remaining between them. Germline V gives CDR1 SGHAT, CDR2 FQNNGV. The CDR3 runs to 13 residues. Written as DNA, the CDR3 is TGTGCCAGCAGCTTATGGGTAGCTGAAAAACTGTTTTTT. Its protein is CASSLWVAEKLFF.

V gene TRBV7-7 combines with J gene TRBJ2-5; 9 bases line up with TRBD1. The CDR3 has 14 amino acids. After removal of 5 bases from V and 5 bases from J, the junction contained 6 bases not matched to a gene. CDR1 is SSHAT, CDR2 FNYEAQ, per germline (reference sequence). The CDR3: CASSRTGVGETQYF. The CDR3 DNA sequence: TGTGCCAGCAGCCGGACAGGGGTTGGGGAGACCCAGTACTTC.

The chain uses TRBV2 and TRBJ2-1, with 9 bases identical to TRBD1. CDR3 length: 14 amino acids. CDR1 and CDR2 (germline): SNHLY, FYNNEI. V lost 7 bases, J lost 7 bases, and 8 bases stayed unmatched. The DNA of the CDR3 is TGTGCCAGCACTTCCTCCGGGACAGGGAATGAGCAGTTCTTC. Amino acids: CASTSSGTGNEQFF.

The chain couples TRBV6-5 to TRBJ2-3; D remains unclear. CDR3 size: 14 residues. Germline CDR1 reads MNHEY; CDR2 reads SVGAGI. V dropped 7 bases and J dropped 2 bases, with 13 bases sitting between them. CDR3 bases: TGTGCCAGCATGGACGGCAGTTTCACAGATACGCAGTATTTT. It encodes CASMDGSFTDTQYF.